These 27 T cell receptor beta chains were sequenced from one sample in a study of OX40 agonist ivuxolimab in advanced cancers. Library prep was done by the immunoSEQ multiplex PCR assay. TCRdb provides this immuneACCESS table in a form limited to in-frame rearrangements. Some clones are lacking; in checked studies, under half of them reflect an unresolved V gene, and why the rest are absent is not known. The table for this sample lists 80,000 to 100,000 clones; around 85% of them were counted only once. About 0.82% of the sample is in the top ten clones. The sample here was CD4+ or CD8+ T cells sorted from blood, taken in a trial of the OX40 agonist ivuxolimab. The receptors derive from an adult with an advanced solid tumor such as melanoma, head and neck, liver or kidney cancer.

This clone was detected once. The J gene is TRBJ1-1, the V gene TRBV27; 7 bases agree with TRBD1. The CDR3 runs to 15 residues. The V segment lost 5 bases and the J segment 4 bases; nucleotides outside the gene matches: 10. Per germline, CDR1 MNHEY and CDR2 SMNVEV (reference sequence). In DNA, the CDR3 is TGTGCCAGCAGTCAACAGGGGCGTAGTGGCACTGAAGCTTTCTTT. It encodes CASSQQGRSGTEAFF.

This rearrangement joins TRBV29-1 to TRBJ2-5; D might be TRBD1 (6 bases). Trimming removed 2 bases at V and 4 bases at J, with 8 bases between. Germline lookup yields CDR1 SQVTM and CDR2 ANQGSEA. The CDR3 is 12 amino acids. The CDR3 DNA is TGCAGCGTTGAACAGGGGTCAGAGACCCAGTACTTC. Translation gives CSVEQGSETQYF.

This clone was observed a single time. The J gene is TRBJ2-2, the V gene TRBV10-3; 7 nucleotides align to TRBD2. CDR1 and CDR2 from the germline V gene are ENHRY and SYGVKD. V lost 2 bases and J lost 4; bases outside the gene matches: 4. The CDR3 length is 15 residues. DNA for the CDR3: TGTGCCATCAGTGAGGTGGCGGGAGCCACCGGGGAGCTGTTTTTT. This translates into CAISEVAGATGELFF.

CDR3 in amino acids: CASSLRTSGRDEQFF. In DNA, the CDR3 is TGTGCCAGCAGCTTACGGACTAGCGGGCGGGATGAGCAGTTCTTC. The rearrangement uses TRBV7-6 and TRBJ2-1, with 11 positions matching TRBD2. The CDR3 is 15 residues long. V was clipped by 2 bases and J by 8 bases; unmatched bases: 5. The germline gives CDR1 SGHVS, CDR2 FNYEAQ.

This rearrangement joins TRBV19 to TRBJ1-5, with D perhaps TRBD1 (6 bases). Germline-derived CDR1 and CDR2 are LNHDA and SQIVND (reference sequence). The CDR3 consists of 12 residues. V lost 11 bases and J lost 4, with 12 bases in between. The CDR3 DNA reads as TGTGCCTGCCGGACAGCGAATCAGCCCCAGCATTTT. Translation gives CACRTANQPQHF.

The genes are TRBV5-1 and TRBJ2-5; D gene ambiguous. V gave up 0 bases and J gave up 4 bases, with 10 bases separating them. The CDR3 totals 14 residues. Germline V gene data show CDR1 as SGHRS and CDR2 as YFSETQ. DNA of the CDR3: TGCGCCAGCAGCTTGGCTTCCGACCGAGAGACCCAGTACTTC. Translating it yields CASSLASDRETQYF.

This chain links TRBV29-1 with TRBJ2-3; TRBD2 aligns across 8 bases. This CDR3 has 14 amino acids. Germline trimming cut 1 base from V and 6 bases from J; bases unmatched to any gene: 6. Germline lookup yields CDR1 SQVTM and CDR2 ANQGSEA. The CDR3 protein is CSVEAGGAVDTQYF. In DNA form, the CDR3 reads TGCAGCGTTGAAGCGGGAGGGGCTGTTGATACGCAGTATTTT.

The rearrangement joins TRBV7-8 to TRBJ1-1; D is perhaps TRBD1 (6 bases). Per the germline V gene, CDR1 is SGHVS and CDR2 is FQNEAQ. The CDR3 totals 14 residues. Trimming cost V 5 bases and J 0 bases, with 10 bases left between them. This CDR3 is CASSSRGMNTEAFF. For the CDR3, the DNA is TGTGCCAGCAGCAGCAGGGGAATGAACACTGAAGCTTTCTTT.

The chain has TRBV4-3 and TRBJ2-3; D not certain. The V end lost 0 bases, the J end lost 0 bases, and 13 bases lay between the germline ends. The CDR3 spans 17 residues. Germline CDR1 reads LGHNA; CDR2 reads YSLEER. CDR3 sequence reads: CASSQENLITSTDTQYF. CDR3 nucleotide sequence: TGCGCCAGCAGCCAAGAAAACTTGATAACTAGCACAGATACGCAGTATTTT.

This chain connects TRBV6-1 to TRBJ2-1; the D is unclear. There are 15 residues in the CDR3. Germline V gene sequence: CDR1 MNHNS, CDR2 SASEGT. The germline V and J ends were trimmed by 1 base and 7 bases, with 14 bases remaining between them. CDR3 sequence reads: CASSEGLSSRNEQFF. CDR3 nucleotides: TGTGCCAGCAGTGAAGGGCTATCCAGCAGGAATGAGCAGTTCTTC.

V gene TRBV5-1 combines with J gene TRBJ2-1, with D perhaps given as TRBD1 or TRBD2 (5 bases each). Trimming took off 2 bases at V and 5 bases at J, with 17 bases between the two ends. In germline, CDR1 is SGHRS, CDR2 YFSETQ. There are 16 residues in the CDR3. The CDR3 is CASSLGTGAFHNEQFF. Here the CDR3 DNA reads TGCGCCAGCAGCTTAGGGACCGGCGCCTTTCACAATGAGCAGTTCTTC.

The chain uses TRBV19 and TRBJ1-5, with D perhaps matching TRBD1 (5 bases). The CDR3 has 14 amino acids. V gave up 10 bases and J gave up 8 bases, with 21 bases separating them. CDR1 is LNHDA, CDR2 SQIVND, per germline (reference sequence). As DNA, the CDR3 is TGTGCCATCCTCACCGGGACCCGAAGCAAGCCCCAGCATTTT. Protein product: CAILTGTRSKPQHF.

The chain recombines TRBV7-7 with TRBJ2-7; D is unresolved. V shed 1 base and J shed 4 bases, with 5 bases lying between them. The CDR3 extends over 12 amino acids. The germline gives CDR1 SSHAT, CDR2 FNYEAQ (reference sequence). CDR3 amino acids: CASSLEVYEQYV. The CDR3 bases are TGTGCCAGCAGCTTAGAGGTATACGAGCAGTACGTC.

V and J are TRBV6-1 and TRBJ2-6; D is ambiguous. Trimming pared 7 bases from V and 0 bases from J, leaving 4 bases between. Per the germline V gene, CDR1 is MNHNS and CDR2 is SASEGT. CDR3 length: 13 amino acids. The CDR3 loop is CASTNSGANVLTF. The CDR3 bases are TGTGCCAGCACCAACTCTGGGGCCAACGTCCTGACTTTC.

The rearrangement links TRBV27 to TRBJ2-1, with D unresolved. Germline V CDR1 and CDR2: MNHEY, SMNVEV (reference sequence). The V and J ends lost 4 bases and 6 bases respectively, with 13 bases between them. The CDR3 runs to 14 residues. The CDR3 reads CASSSHAARNEQFF. The CDR3 DNA reads TGTGCCAGCAGTTCCCACGCGGCACGCAATGAGCAGTTCTTC.

The gene calls are TRBV5-8 and TRBJ1-5, with D possibly matching TRBD1 (6 bases). The CDR3 is made up of 14 amino acids. Germline-derived CDR1 and CDR2 are SGHTS and YDEGEE. The germline V and J ends were trimmed by 7 bases and 6 bases, with 17 bases remaining between them. For the CDR3, the DNA is TGTGCCAGCGTTGGGGGGGCCTTGAGTCAGCCCCAGCATTTT. Encoded protein: CASVGGALSQPQHF.

The chain joins TRBV30 to TRBJ1-2; D not certain. The V and J ends lost 2 bases and 4 bases respectively, with 14 bases between them. Looked up from germline, CDR1 is GTSNPN and CDR2 is SVGIG (reference sequence). This CDR3 contains 14 residues. As DNA, the CDR3 is TGTGCCTGGAGTCCGGACTGGGGTAGCTATGGCTACACCTTC. As protein: CAWSPDWGSYGYTF.

The CDR3 sequence: CASSPGTSTDTQYF. CDR3 coding DNA: TGTGCCAGCAGCCCCGGGACTAGCACAGATACGCAGTATTTT. V usage is TRBV7-2 and J usage is TRBJ2-3, with D possibly matching TRBD2 (6 bases). The V end was cut by 5 bases, the J end by 0 bases, with 9 bases between. The CDR3 is 14 amino acids. In germline, CDR1 is SGHTA, CDR2 FQGNSA. The variable domain in full, completed from reference TRBV7-2 and TRBJ2-3, reads GAGVSQSPSNKVTEKGKDVELRCDPISGHTALYWYRQSLGQGLEFLIYFQGNSAPDKSGLPSDRFSAERTGGSVSTLTIQRTQQEDSAVYLCASSPGTSTDTQYFGPGTRLTVL.

This clone was recorded a few times. The chain combines TRBV7-9 with TRBJ1-3; D is undetermined. The V gene lost 3 bases and the J gene lost 11 bases, with 11 bases spanning the gap. CDR3 length: 12 amino acids. The germline V gene has CDR1 SEHNR and CDR2 FQNEAQ (reference sequence). CDR3 DNA sequence: TGTGCCAGCAGCTTCGGCACGGGGTCCATATATTTT. Its translation: CASSFGTGSIYF.

V is TRBV11-2 and J is TRBJ2-3; D ambiguous. Trimming stripped 7 bases from V and 6 bases from J, with 14 bases between. The CDR3 length is 13 residues. Germline-derived CDR1 and CDR2 are SGHAT and FQNNGV. CDR3 sequence reads: CASTLTRRDTQYF. The CDR3 region has the DNA TGTGCCAGCACCCTCACGAGACGGGATACGCAGTATTTT.

The count of this clone is one. The chain links TRBV28 to TRBJ2-2, with TRBD2 matching 9 bases. The CDR3 totals 14 residues. The V and J ends lost 10 bases and 4 bases, in that order; junction bases with no gene match: 7. Germline CDR1 and CDR2: MDHEN and SYDVKM. CDR3 sequence: CATMPGLATGELFF. DNA for the CDR3: TGTGCCACTATGCCGGGACTAGCCACCGGGGAGCTGTTTTTT.

The chain is built from TRBV7-9 and TRBJ2-5; D uncertain. V was pared by 0 bases and J by 1 base, with 15 bases between. CDR1 is SEHNR, CDR2 FQNEAQ, per germline (reference sequence). The CDR3 totals 17 residues. As DNA, the CDR3 is TGTGCCAGCAGCTTAGCGTACAGCTCGTACTTCCAAGAGACCCAGTACTTC. Translated: CASSLAYSSYFQETQYF. The full variable domain, with the rest looked up from reference TRBV7-9 and TRBJ2-5, is DTGVSQNPRHKITKRGQNVTFRCDPISEHNRLYWYRQTLGQGPEFLTYFQNEAQLEKSRLLSDRFSAERPKGSFSTLEIQRTEQGDSAMYLCASSLAYSSYFQETQYFGPGTRLLVL.

This clone has only one observation. The chain recombines TRBV5-1 with TRBJ2-5; possibly TRBD1 for D (5 bases). The J call may be faulty, since TRBJ2-7 better matches the DNA end. CDR1 and CDR2 from the germline V gene are SGHRS and YFSETQ. The CDR3 covers 15 residues. The CDR3 spells CASSLEVGATYEQYF. The CDR3 DNA reads TGCGCCAGCAGCTTGGAAGTAGGGGCAACCTACGAGCAGTACTTC.

CDR3 bases: TGTGCCAGCAGCTTGGAACGGACAGATACGCAGTATTTT. Its protein is CASSLERTDTQYF. V gene TRBV5-4 combines with J gene TRBJ2-3; unclear D gene. The CDR3 extends over 13 amino acids. Trimming shortened V by 0 bases and J by 3 bases, and 5 bases separated the two germline ends. CDR1 and CDR2 from the germline V gene are SGHNT and YYREEE (reference sequence).

The chain carries TRBV28 and TRBJ1-4; D unresolved. Trimming took off 2 bases at V and 8 bases at J, with 6 bases between the two ends. This CDR3 has 12 residues. Germline V CDR1 and CDR2: MDHEN, SYDVKM. The chain's CDR3 is CASSLIKEKLFF. The CDR3 DNA sequence: TGTGCCAGCAGTTTAATAAAAGAAAAACTGTTTTTT.

The chain recombines TRBV27 with TRBJ1-2; D is uncertain. The germline V gene has CDR1 MNHEY and CDR2 SMNVEV (reference sequence). Trimming pared 0 bases from V and 8 bases from J, leaving 10 bases between. This CDR3 contains 13 residues. The CDR3 loop is CASSLSGREGYTF. CDR3 nucleotides: TGTGCCAGCAGTTTATCAGGCCGGGAGGGCTACACCTTC.

The chain is built from TRBV6-5 and TRBJ1-2; TRBD1 might be the D (6 bases). V lost 5 bases and J lost 8, with 15 bases in between. Germline V CDR1 and CDR2: MNHEY, SVGAGI. The CDR3 contains 13 residues. CDR3 loop: CASSDSRGNGYTF. The CDR3 DNA follows: TGTGCCAGCAGTGATTCGAGGGGGAACGGCTACACCTTC.